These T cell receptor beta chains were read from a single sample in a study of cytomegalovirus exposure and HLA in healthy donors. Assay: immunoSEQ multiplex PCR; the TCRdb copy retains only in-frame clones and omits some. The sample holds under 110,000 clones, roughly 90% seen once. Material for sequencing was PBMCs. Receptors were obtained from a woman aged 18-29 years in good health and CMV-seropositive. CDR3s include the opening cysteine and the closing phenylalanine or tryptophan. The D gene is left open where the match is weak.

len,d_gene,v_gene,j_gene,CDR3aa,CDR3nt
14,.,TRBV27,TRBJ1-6,CASSLQGRNSPLHF,TGTGCCAGCAGTCTACAGGGTAGGAATTCACCCCTCCACTTT
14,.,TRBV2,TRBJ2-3,CASLISASTDTQYF,TGTGCCAGCTTAATAAGCGCATCCACAGATACGCAGTATTTT
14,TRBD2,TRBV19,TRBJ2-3,CASSSGGATDTQYF,TGTGCCAGTAGCTCCGGGGGGGCCACAGATACGCAGTATTTT
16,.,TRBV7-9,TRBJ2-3,CASSLGVGLVTDTQYF,TGTGCCAGCAGCTTAGGAGTTGGACTTGTCACAGATACGCAGTATTTT
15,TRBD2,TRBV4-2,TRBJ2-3,CASRHIGGDTDTQYF,TGTGCCAGCAGACATATTGGGGGGGACACAGATACGCAGTATTTT
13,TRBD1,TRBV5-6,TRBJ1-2,CASSSGQGYGYTF,TGTGCCAGCAGCTCGGGACAGGGGTATGGCTACACCTTC
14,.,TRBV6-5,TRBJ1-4,CASSSVGGVEKLFF,TGTGCCAGCAGTTCGGTGGGGGGAGTTGAAAAACTGTTTTTT
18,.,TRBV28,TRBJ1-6,CASSRLRITGRYNSPLHF,TGTGCCAGCAGTCGACTCAGGATAACAGGGAGATATAATTCACCCCTCCACTTT
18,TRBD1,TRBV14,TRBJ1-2,CASSQPPGTGGAGGGYTF,TGTGCCAGCAGCCAACCCCCCGGGACAGGGGGCGCAGGCGGTGGCTACACCTTC
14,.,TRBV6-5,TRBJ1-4,CASSQDPGNEKLFF,TGTGCCAGCAGTCAGGACCCGGGGAATGAAAAACTGTTTTTT
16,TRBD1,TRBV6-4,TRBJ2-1,CASSDSSGGTYNEQFF,TGTGCCAGCAGTGACTCATCAGGGGGTACCTACAATGAGCAGTTCTTC
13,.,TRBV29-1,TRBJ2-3,CSALIYSTDTQYF,TGCAGCGCCTTAATATACAGTACAGATACGCAGTATTTT
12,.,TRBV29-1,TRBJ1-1,CSVEDRGAEAFF,TGCAGCGTTGAAGATCGGGGGGCTGAAGCTTTCTTT
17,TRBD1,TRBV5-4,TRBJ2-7,CASSPGLGQGPSYEQYF,TGTGCCAGCAGCCCCGGTCTCGGACAGGGACCCTCCTACGAGCAGTACTTC
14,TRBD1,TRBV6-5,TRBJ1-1,CASSLTGQGTEAFF,TGTGCCAGCAGTTTGACGGGACAGGGGACTGAAGCTTTCTTT
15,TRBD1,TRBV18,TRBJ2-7,CASSLGQGVVYEQYF,TGTGCCAGCTCACTCGGACAGGGAGTAGTCTACGAGCAGTACTTC
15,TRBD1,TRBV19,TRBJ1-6,CASSWGQGFDSPLHF,TGTGCCAGTAGTTGGGGACAGGGGTTTGATTCACCCCTCCACTTT
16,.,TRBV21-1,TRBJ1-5,CASSKGKGKMIQPQHF,TGTGCCAGCAGCAAAGGGAAGGGGAAGATGATTCAGCCCCAGCATTTT
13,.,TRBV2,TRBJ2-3,CASATGYTDTQYF,TGTGCCAGTGCGACAGGCTACACAGATACGCAGTATTTT
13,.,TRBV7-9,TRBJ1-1,CASSLEQGAKAFF,TGTGCCAGCAGCTTAGAGCAGGGCGCAAAAGCTTTCTTT
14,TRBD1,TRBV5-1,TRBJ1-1,CASLGQGLNTEAFF,TGCGCCAGTCTAGGACAGGGGTTGAACACTGAAGCTTTCTTT
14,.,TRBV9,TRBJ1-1,CASSVGQGNTEAFF,TGTGCCAGCAGCGTAGGCCAGGGTAACACTGAAGCTTTCTTT
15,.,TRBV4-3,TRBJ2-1,CASSQDMRAYNEQFF,TGCGCCAGCAGCCAAGATATGCGGGCCTACAATGAGCAGTTCTTC
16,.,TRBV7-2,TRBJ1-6,CASSLGGGQGYSPLHF,TGTGCCAGCAGCTTAGGGGGGGGGCAGGGGTATTCACCCCTCCACTTT
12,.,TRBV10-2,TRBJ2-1,CASSEAAREQFF,TGCGCCAGCAGTGAGGCGGCGAGGGAGCAGTTCTTC
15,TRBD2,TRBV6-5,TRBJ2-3,CASRDSSGGTDTQYF,TGTGCCAGCAGGGACTCTAGCGGGGGCACAGATACGCAGTATTTT
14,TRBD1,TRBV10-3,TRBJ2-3,CAIRSTGGTDTQYF,TGTGCCATCAGGTCTACAGGGGGCACAGATACGCAGTATTTT
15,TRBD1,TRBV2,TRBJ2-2,CASREQGGNTGELFF,TGTGCCAGCAGGGAACAGGGGGGGAACACCGGGGAGCTGTTTTTT
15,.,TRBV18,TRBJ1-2,CASSPYRTDNYGYTF,TGTGCCAGCTCACCGTACCGGACAGATAACTATGGCTACACCTTC
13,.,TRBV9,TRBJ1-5,CASSVATGDPQHF,TGTGCCAGCAGCGTAGCGACGGGAGACCCCCAGCATTTT
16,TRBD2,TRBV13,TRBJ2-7,CASSLGSGGVLHEQYF,TGTGCCAGCAGCTTAGGCAGCGGGGGGGTCCTCCACGAGCAGTACTTC
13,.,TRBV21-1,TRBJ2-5,CASSGTGRGTQYF,TGTGCCAGCAGCGGGACAGGGCGGGGGACCCAGTACTTC